This note documents a single T cell receptor beta chain sequence. The sample is drawn from a study of shared clonotypes between healthy human individuals. Study at large: The people who gave samples were a couple of women and a few men aged 18 to 49.

Germline loops: CDR1 SEHNR, CDR2 FQNEAQ (reference sequence). V shed 5 bases and J shed 6 bases, with 25 bases lying between them. The CDR3 sequence is 17 residues long. The table came from immunoSEQ multiplex PCR; TCRdb's copy has only in-frame clones and leaves some out. The profile shows about 510,000 clones, around 79% of them singletons. Sequenced material: PBMCs. The source is a woman aged 40-49 years in good health. Some clones in this sample may be carry-over from other donors' samples. The chain uses TRBV7-9 and TRBJ1-2, with unresolved D. The CDR3 DNA is TGTGCCAGCAGCCCCCACGGACCGACCCTCTCGGGTCATGGCTACACCTTC. This gives the protein CASSPHGPTLSGHGYTF.